Listed below are T cell receptor beta chains from one sample, sequenced in a study of identical twins. TCRdb re-derived calls from the 5' RACE reads in MiXCR, one entry per CDR3 protein. The table records roughly 1,500,000 distinct CDR3 sequences, under 35% of them present only once. Material for sequencing was cord blood. These receptors originate from a newborn girl in good health. CDR3s include the opening cysteine and the closing phenylalanine or tryptophan. The D gene is left open where the match is weak. Clone size is not always given. Where it is, it says once, few, many or a class for expanded clones.

>TRBJ1-5|TRBV18|TRBD1|.
TGTGCCAGCTCACCATTACGGACAGGGGAAGGGAACAATCAGCCCCAGCATTTT
CASSPLRTGEGNNQPQHF
>TRBJ2-7|TRBV3-1|TRBD2|.
TGTGCCAGCAGCCCTAGCGGGAAAATTTACGAGCAGTACTTC
CASSPSGKIYEQYF
>TRBJ2-1|TRBV6-6|.|.
TGTGCCAGCAGCTCCGAAAGGGGCCCCTTCTGGAATGAGCAGTTCTTC
CASSSERGPFWNEQFF
>TRBJ2-7|TRBV12-3/TRBV12-4|.|.
TGTGCCAGCAGTTTATCCTCCCGACTGTTCTCCTACGAGCAGTACTTC
CASSLSSRLFSYEQYF
>TRBJ2-7|TRBV20-1|TRBD1|.
TGCAGTGCGTCCCATCGGGACAGGCCCTACAATGAGCAGTACTTC
CSASHRDRPYNEQYF
>TRBJ2-3|TRBV13|TRBD2|.
TGTGCCAGCAGCCCAGGGACTAGCGAGGCAGATACGCAGTATTTT
CASSPGTSEADTQYF
>TRBJ2-3|TRBV12-3/TRBV12-4|.|.
TGTACCAGCAGTTTCTTTCTTCTAAGGCGGGTCAGGCCGTCAGATACGCAGTATTTT
CTSSFFLLRRVRPSDTQYF
>TRBJ1-6|TRBV7-9|.|few
TGTGCCAGCAGCACCCAGGACAGCTCGTCGATCAATTCACCCCTCCACTTT
CASSTQDSSSINSPLHF
>TRBJ2-5|TRBV7-2|.|.
TGTGCCAGCAGCTTAAGTCCGACCCAGTACTTC
CASSLSPTQYF
>TRBJ2-3|TRBV24-1|.|.
TGTGCCGCCAGTGATCCCGGCACAGGGAGCGCAGATACGCAGTATTTT
CAASDPGTGSADTQYF
>TRBJ2-5|TRBV4-1|.|.
TGCGCCAGTAGCACTAGGGGCCATGAGACCCAGTACTTC
CASSTRGHETQYF
>TRBJ2-2|TRBV6-6|.|once
TGTGCCAGCACTCTCACCGGAGGCGCCGGGGAGCTGTTTTTT
CASTLTGGAGELFF
>TRBJ1-1|TRBV15|.|.
TGTGCCACCAGCAGAGATTGGACGTTGGACACTGAAGCTTTCTTT
CATSRDWTLDTEAFF
>TRBJ2-1|TRBV29-1|.|.
TGCAGCGTTGATAGGGACGTAATCAATGAGCAGTTCTTC
CSVDRDVINEQFF
>TRBJ1-1|TRBV7-9|TRBD1|.
TGTGCCACCCTCTCCCGGGACAGAGGCACTGAAGCTTTCTTT
CATLSRDRGTEAFF
>TRBJ2-7|TRBV7-9|TRBD2|.
TGTGCCTCCACCCTGGATGGGCTAGCGGTCTCCGAGCAGTACTTC
CASTLDGLAVSEQYF
>TRBJ2-7|TRBV25-1|TRBD2|many
TGTGCCAGCAGTGAATATGGCGGGGGCGAGCAGTACTTC
CASSEYGGGEQYF
>TRBJ1-1|TRBV3-1|.|.
TGTGCCAGCAGCCAAGTCGCGGGGGCGGAAGCTTTCTTT
CASSQVAGAEAFF
>TRBJ2-1|TRBV2|TRBD1|many
TGTGCCAGCGGACAGGGTACAGGCAATGAGCAGTTCTTC
CASGQGTGNEQFF
>TRBJ1-2|TRBV6-5|.|many
TGTGCCAGCAGTTGGGACGGCAACTATGGCTACACCTTC
CASSWDGNYGYTF
>TRBJ1-5|TRBV20-1|.|.
TGCAGTGCTACCCAGGGCCGAGGCAATCAGCCCCAGCATTTT
CSATQGRGNQPQHF
>TRBJ1-2|TRBV3-1|.|.
TGTGCCAGCAGCGGGTTACTGAACTATGGCTACACCTTC
CASSGLLNYGYTF
>TRBJ2-5|TRBV5-5|.|.
TGTGCCAGCAGCTTCCGGGCAGGGGCGACGCAAGAGACCCAGTACTTC
CASSFRAGATQETQYF
>TRBJ1-2|TRBV20-1|TRBD1|.
TGCAGTGCTCTGGGACAGGGGGCTAGGAACTATGGCTACACCTTC
CSALGQGARNYGYTF